This T cell receptor beta chain came from a study of T cell clonality in common variable immunodeficiency. Between the trimmed V and J ends, which lost 2 bases and 5 bases, there was a span of 22 bases. The germline gives CDR1 LNHDA, CDR2 SQIVND (reference sequence). The CDR3 contains 18 residues. The table lists this clone with many counts. Read coverage stops 3 residues before the CDR3 terminus; the germline J gene supplies the remainder. Measured with immunoSEQ multiplex PCR; TCRdb has only the in-frame clones, and not every one. The sample yields roughly 60,000 clones, without any singletons. Material for sequencing was peripheral blood mononuclear cells. This chain connects TRBV19 to TRBJ2-1, with a weak D call TRBD2 (6 bases). This TCR came from a person aged 18-69 years in good health. CDR3 region: CASSILGWGTGTNNEQFF. Partial CDR3 DNA: TGTGCCAGTAGTATACTTGGGTGGGGGACTGGGACCAACAATGAG.